This entry lists 28 T cell receptor beta chains sequenced from one sample in a study of blood T cell repertoires in COVID-19. This table comes from immunoSEQ multiplex PCR, and its TCRdb copy is limited to in-frame clones, with some not included. The table lists tens of thousands of clones, roughly 84% of them singletons, with 8% to 10% in the top ten. The specimen sequenced was peripheral blood. The source is a man older than 75 with active COVID-19.

This sequence joins TRBV5-1 and TRBJ2-3; D is possibly TRBD2 (5 bases). CDR3 length: 15 residues. Between the trimmed V and J ends, which lost 2 bases and 2 bases, there was a span of 12 bases. Germline assignment: CDR1 SGHRS and CDR2 YFSETQ. Here the CDR3 reads CASSFSDPPTDTQYF. For the CDR3, the DNA is TGCGCCAGCAGCTTTAGCGATCCCCCCACAGATACGCAGTATTTT. The entire variable domain, with the rest obtained from reference TRBV5-1 and TRBJ2-3, is as follows: KAGVTQTPRYLIKTRGQQVTLSCSPISGHRSVSWYQQTPGQGLQFLFEYFSETQRNKGNFPGRFSGRQFSNSRSEMNVSTLELGDSALYLCASSFSDPPTDTQYFGPGTRLTVL.

The chain has TRBV4-1 and TRBJ1-4; D perhaps matches TRBD1 (5 bases). The germline gives CDR1 MGHRA, CDR2 YSYEKL. V lost 6 bases and J 5 bases, leaving 16 bases between the germline ends. The length of the CDR3 is 15 residues. CDR3 sequence: CASSQTGLRNEKLFF. In nucleotides, the CDR3 is TGCGCCAGCAGTCAGACGGGACTAAGAAATGAAAAACTGTTTTTT.

The chain carries TRBV6-1 and TRBJ2-7; 9 nucleotides line up with TRBD1. The J segment lost 5 bases and the V segment lost 1 base, leaving 6 bases of the junction unmatched. Germline V gene data show CDR1 as MNHNS and CDR2 as SASEGT. The CDR3 totals 15 residues. DNA for the CDR3: TGTGCCAGCAGTGAAGGGGGACAGGGTTTCGACGAGCAGTACTTC. It specifies CASSEGGQGFDEQYF.

The chain carries TRBV5-1 and TRBJ2-7, with 8 nucleotides matching TRBD1. CDR3 length: 14 amino acids. J lost 4 bases, V lost 0 bases, and 3 bases had no gene match. CDR1 SGHRS and CDR2 YFSETQ come from the germline V gene. The chain's CDR3 is CASSLGGQGYEQYF. The CDR3 DNA follows: TGCGCCAGCAGCTTGGGTGGACAGGGTTACGAGCAGTACTTC.

This chain connects TRBV5-1 to TRBJ2-3; D uncertain. The CDR3 totals 12 residues. The V end lost 3 bases, the J end lost 4 bases, and 6 bases lay between the germline ends. Looked up from germline, CDR1 is SGHRS and CDR2 is YFSETQ. This chain's CDR3 is CASSWLADTQYF. CDR3 sequence (DNA): TGCGCCAGCAGCTGGTTAGCAGATACGCAGTATTTT.

The V call is TRBV5-4, the J call TRBJ1-2; 9 bases line up with TRBD1. Germline V gives CDR1 SGHNT, CDR2 YYREEE (reference sequence). J gave up 6 bases and V 0 bases, and 3 bases lay outside the gene matches. The CDR3 contains 14 residues. The CDR3 DNA sequence: TGTGCCAGCAGCTTGGACAGGGGGCGTAATGGCTACACCTTC. Its translation: CASSLDRGRNGYTF.

The genes are TRBV3-1 (or the pseudogene TRBV3-2) and TRBJ2-7, with TRBD2 matching 10 bases. Germline lookup yields CDR1 LGHDT and CDR2 YNNKEL (reference sequence). V was clipped by 4 bases and J by 7 bases; unmatched bases: 4. The CDR3 has 13 residues. CDR3 amino acids: CASSLAGGGEQYF. The DNA for the CDR3 is TGTGCCAGCAGCCTAGCGGGGGGAGGTGAGCAGTACTTC.

This chain joins TRBV6-5 and TRBJ1-1; TRBD1 matches 7 bases. CDR1 and CDR2 (germline): MNHEY, SVGAGI. V lost 5 bases to trimming and J lost 6 bases; unmatched junction nucleotides: 12. The CDR3 has 15 residues. The CDR3 spells CASSRRTGPIPEAFF. The CDR3 DNA sequence: TGTGCCAGCAGTCGTAGGACAGGCCCCATCCCTGAAGCTTTCTTT.

The V gene is TRBV3-1 (or the pseudogene TRBV3-2), the J gene TRBJ2-1, with D perhaps TRBD1 (5 bases). The V and J ends lost 0 bases and 4 bases respectively, with 10 bases between them. Germline lookup yields CDR1 LGHDT and CDR2 YNNKEL (reference sequence). The CDR3 runs 15 residues. As DNA, the CDR3 is TGTGCCAGCAGCCAAGAAGTAGGGGTATACAATGAGCAGTTCTTC. It translates to CASSQEVGVYNEQFF.

CDR3 region: CASSKTGTGLYEQYF. The CDR3 DNA sequence: TGTGCCAGCAGTAAGACCGGGACAGGGCTCTACGAGCAGTACTTC. The chain combines TRBV6-5 with TRBJ2-7, with 9 bases matching TRBD1. In germline, CDR1 is MNHEY, CDR2 SVGAGI. Unmatched junction bases numbered 8, after V lost 5 bases and J lost 3 bases. CDR3 length: 15 residues.

The chain links TRBV11-2 to TRBJ2-1, with 9 positions matching TRBD1. The V gene end was trimmed by 1 base and the J gene end by 12 bases; junction bases not matched to a gene: 10. Germline lookup yields CDR1 SGHAT and CDR2 FQNNGV. This CDR3 contains 15 residues. CDR3 loop: CASSLGGQGLGGQFF. CDR3 in DNA: TGTGCCAGCAGCTTAGGGGGACAGGGCTTGGGTGGGCAGTTCTTC.

The chain carries TRBV5-6 and TRBJ1-2; D gene ambiguous. The germline V gene encodes CDR1 SGHDT and CDR2 YYEEEE. The V gene lost 3 bases and the J gene lost 0 bases, with 6 bases spanning the gap. This CDR3 has 13 residues. CDR3 sequence reads: CASSSTPNYGYTF. The CDR3 nucleotides read TGTGCCAGCAGCTCCACACCTAACTATGGCTACACCTTC.

V is TRBV7-3 and J is TRBJ1-4; D may be TRBD1 (6 bases). Trimming cost V 3 bases and J 3 bases, with 11 bases left between them. The CDR3 spans 15 residues. Looked up from germline, CDR1 is SGHTA and CDR2 is FQGTGA. The CDR3 bases are TGTGCCAGCAGCTTGGGCGGGGGCCCTAATGAAAAACTGTTTTTT. Translating gives CASSLGGGPNEKLFF.

Only one count was recorded for this clone. The V call is TRBV2, the J call TRBJ1-2; 9 bases are a match to TRBD1. CDR1 is SNHLY, CDR2 FYNNEI, per germline. CDR3 length: 14 residues. With V trimmed by 6 bases and J by 4 bases, 6 bases remained unmatched. The CDR3 nucleotides are TGTGCCAGCAGACCGGGACAGGGCCTCTATGGCTACACCTTC. This gives the protein CASRPGQGLYGYTF.

This chain links TRBV5-1 with TRBJ2-7, with a weak D call TRBD2 (5 bases). Germline CDR1 and CDR2: SGHRS and YFSETQ. The CDR3 has 12 residues. Trimming removed 2 bases at V and 5 bases at J, with 8 bases between. CDR3 protein: CASSFWGDEQYF. The CDR3 nucleotides are TGCGCCAGCAGCTTCTGGGGAGACGAGCAGTACTTC.

The gene calls are TRBV11-2 and TRBJ2-3; D remains unclear. The germline V gene encodes CDR1 SGHAT and CDR2 FQNNGV. The CDR3 length is 14 residues. V was shortened by 2 bases and J by 1 base, with 7 bases between the two germline ends. DNA of the CDR3: TGTGCCAGCAGCTTACGCAGTGGCACAGATACGCAGTATTTT. This codes for CASSLRSGTDTQYF.

The chain has TRBV24-1 and TRBJ2-5; D uncertain. V was trimmed by 0 bases and J by 4 bases, leaving 17 bases between them. The CDR3 spans 17 residues. The germline CDR1 and CDR2 sequences are KGHDR and SFDVKD. The CDR3: CATSDLRQRPPAETQYF. Here the CDR3 DNA reads TGTGCCACCAGTGATTTGCGCCAGCGTCCCCCGGCAGAGACCCAGTACTTC.

This clone was seen only once. V and J are TRBV6-5 and TRBJ2-7, with TRBD1 matching 7 bases. This CDR3 has 15 residues. Germline CDR1 reads MNHEY; CDR2 reads SVGAGI. The J segment lost 2 bases and the V segment lost 6 bases, leaving 10 bases of the junction unmatched. The CDR3: CASSPPGQKAYEQYF. Written as DNA, the CDR3 is TGTGCCAGCAGCCCCCCGGGACAGAAAGCCTACGAGCAGTACTTC.

This chain links TRBV10-3 with TRBJ2-7; maybe TRBD1 (5 bases). Between the trimmed V and J ends, which lost 10 bases and 1 base, there was a span of 17 bases. Germline V gene data show CDR1 as ENHRY and CDR2 as SYGVKD. The CDR3 contains 14 residues. The CDR3, as DNA: TGTGCCACGGAAAATGGGGCAGGGTCCTACGAGCAGTACTTC. Its translation is CATENGAGSYEQYF.

The V gene is TRBV9, the J gene TRBJ2-5, with D perhaps matching TRBD2 (5 bases). V was clipped by 8 bases and J by 2 bases, with 10 bases between them. Germline CDR1 and CDR2: SGDLS and YYNGEE. This CDR3 is built from 12 residues. The CDR3 is CASSGGQETQYF. CDR3 DNA: TGTGCCAGTTCAGGAGGACAAGAGACCCAGTACTTC.

CDR3 in amino acids: CASSQVFGSTSTDTQYF. The CDR3 DNA reads TGCGCCAGCAGCCAAGTATTCGGTAGCACTAGCACAGATACGCAGTATTTT. The V gene is TRBV4-1, the J gene TRBJ2-3; D uncertain. Trimming removed 1 base at V and 0 bases at J, with 14 bases between. The CDR3 loop spans 17 amino acids. Germline V gene sequence: CDR1 MGHRA, CDR2 YSYEKL.

The V gene is TRBV18, the J gene TRBJ1-6; the D gene is possibly TRBD1 (6 bases). The CDR3 is 16 residues long. Trimming shortened V by 5 bases and J by 13 bases, and 24 bases separated the two germline ends. CDR1 and CDR2 from the germline V gene are KGHSH and LQKENI. The CDR3 coding sequence is TGTGCCAGCTCATCAATGACAGGCACGCGAGGTAGTCCCCTCCACTTT. It yields the protein CASSSMTGTRGSPLHF.

The V and J genes are TRBV2 and TRBJ2-7, with TRBD1 as a possible D gene (6 bases). This CDR3 contains 12 residues. Between the trimmed V and J ends, which lost 6 bases and 4 bases, there was a span of 10 bases. Germline lookup yields CDR1 SNHLY and CDR2 FYNNEI. The CDR3 here is CASRGDTYEQYF. DNA for the CDR3: TGTGCCAGCAGGGGGGACACTTACGAGCAGTACTTC.

The rearrangement joins TRBV27 to TRBJ1-3; D call uncertain. This CDR3 contains 13 residues. V lost 2 bases and J 4 bases, leaving 6 bases between the germline ends. CDR1 and CDR2 (germline): MNHEY, SMNVEV (reference sequence). The CDR3 sequence: CASSLREGNTIYF. The CDR3 DNA is TGTGCCAGCAGTTTAAGAGAGGGAAACACCATATATTTT.

The DNA of the CDR3 is TGCGCCAGCAGCCTGACAGATTCACCCCTCCACTTT. Residues: CASSLTDSPLHF. The chain links TRBV5-1 to TRBJ1-6; weak D call: TRBD1 (5 bases). This CDR3 has 12 amino acids. Germline V CDR1 and CDR2: SGHRS, YFSETQ. V lost 4 bases to trimming and J lost 8 bases, with 7 bases between them.

The chain carries TRBV18 and TRBJ1-6; 7 nucleotides match TRBD1. Trimming at V came to 5 bases and at J to 3 bases, leaving 4 bases not matched to a gene. This CDR3 has 15 residues. From germline, CDR1 is KGHSH and CDR2 LQKENI. In DNA form, the CDR3 reads TGTGCCAGCTCAAGGACAGGTCGCTATAATTCACCCCTCCACTTT. Amino acids: CASSRTGRYNSPLHF.

V is TRBV19 and J is TRBJ2-4, with a weak D call TRBD2 (6 bases). V was shortened by 5 bases and J by 7 bases, with 18 bases between the two germline ends. This CDR3 contains 15 residues. Germline V gives CDR1 LNHDA, CDR2 SQIVND (reference sequence). CDR3 sequence: CASSPGPGGENIQYF. The CDR3 DNA follows: TGTGCCAGTAGTCCAGGCCCCGGGGGAGAGAACATTCAGTACTTC. Combining the CDR3 with reference TRBV19 and TRBJ2-4 gives the whole variable domain DGGITQSPKYLFRKEGQNVTLSCEQNLNHDAMYWYRQDPGQGLRLIYYSQIVNDFQKGDIAEGYSVSREKKESFPLTVTSAQKNPTAFYLCASSPGPGGENIQYFGAGTRLSVL.

The gene calls are TRBV5-1 and TRBJ2-7, with 8 bases lining up with TRBD1. The CDR3 is made up of 15 amino acids. CDR1 and CDR2 from the germline V gene are SGHRS and YFSETQ. V gave up 4 bases and J gave up 0 bases; unmatched junction bases: 6. The CDR3 DNA reads TGCGCCAGCAGCCCAAGACAGGGGTTCTCCTACGAGCAGTACTTC. This codes for CASSPRQGFSYEQYF. The full variable domain, completed using reference TRBV5-1 and TRBJ2-7, is KAGVTQTPRYLIKTRGQQVTLSCSPISGHRSVSWYQQTPGQGLQFLFEYFSETQRNKGNFPGRFSGRQFSNSRSEMNVSTLELGDSALYLCASSPRQGFSYEQYFGPGTRLTVT.